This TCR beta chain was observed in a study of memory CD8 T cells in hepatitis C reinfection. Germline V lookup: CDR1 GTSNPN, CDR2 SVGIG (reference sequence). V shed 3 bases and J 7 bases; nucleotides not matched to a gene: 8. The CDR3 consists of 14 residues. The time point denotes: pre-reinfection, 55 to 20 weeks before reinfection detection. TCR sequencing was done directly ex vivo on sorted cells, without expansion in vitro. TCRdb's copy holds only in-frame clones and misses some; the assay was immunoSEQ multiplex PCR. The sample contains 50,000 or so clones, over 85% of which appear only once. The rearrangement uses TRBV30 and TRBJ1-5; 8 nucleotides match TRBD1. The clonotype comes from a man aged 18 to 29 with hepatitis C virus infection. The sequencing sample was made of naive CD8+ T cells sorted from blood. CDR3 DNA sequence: TGTGCCTGGAGCCCAGGGGGCCTCGGCCAGCCCCAGCATTTT. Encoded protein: CAWSPGGLGQPQHF.